This T cell receptor beta chain appears in the sequencing data of a study of PD-1 blockade in mismatch repair-deficient tumors. Study-wide context: All were previously treated, progressing patients with 12 mismatch repair-deficient cancer types. Study-level points and caveats: Tumor-resident clones, often absent from pretreatment blood, expanded after pembrolizumab and then contracted.

Mismatch repair deficiency was confirmed in all patients, by PCR or immunohistochemistry. A few pembrolizumab responders had their TCRs sequenced. This clone was detected only once. No antigen is known for it. The CDR3 totals 15 residues. Clones were read by immunoSEQ multiplex PCR, and TCRdb kept only the in-frame ones, dropping some. Of 75,000 to 85,000 clones listed, 81% were seen once; the top ten hold roughly 2.7%. Sequenced material: peripheral blood, taken 12 weeks after starting pembrolizumab. The chain recombines TRBV21-1 with TRBJ1-1. TRBV21-1 is termed a pseudogene. The source is an adult with mismatch repair-deficient cancer. CDR3 amino acids: CASSKAGGENTEAFF. Here the CDR3 DNA reads TGTGCCAGCAGCAAGGCGGGGGGGGAGAACACTGAAGCTTTCTTT.